The rows below give T cell receptor beta chains drawn from one sample of a study of Graves' ophthalmopathy and Graves' hyperthyroidism. Using its own MiXCR run on the multiplex PCR reads, TCRdb lists one record per CDR3 protein. Of roughly 610,000 distinct CDR3 sequences listed, 22% are singletons. The sample consisted of peripheral blood. These TCRs come from a woman aged 18-35 years with stable Graves' hyperthyroidism. Some clones in this sample may be carry-over from other donors' samples. CDR3s include the opening cysteine and the closing phenylalanine or tryptophan. D genes are given only for firm matches. Where a row states a size, it is once, few, many or the class of an expanded clone; other rows omit it.

cdr3_length	d_call	clone_size	j_call	v_call	cdr3_aa	cdr3_nt
14	.	many	TRBJ1-1	TRBV12-3/TRBV12-4	CASNFRGLNTEAFF	TGTGCCAGCAACTTCCGGGGTCTGAACACTGAAGCTTTCTTT
15	.	many	TRBJ1-2	TRBV19	CATLSRQGLLYGYTF	TGTGCCACCCTCTCGAGGCAGGGATTACTTTATGGCTACACCTTC
15	TRBD2	many	TRBJ2-4	TRBV5-1	CASSLEGGTRDIQYF	TGCGCCAGCAGCTTGGAGGGAGGGACCAGGGACATTCAGTACTTC
14	.	many	TRBJ2-7	TRBV4-1	CASSQGSRGSEQYF	TGCGCCAGCAGCCAAGGTAGCAGAGGTTCCGAGCAGTACTTC
16	.	.	TRBJ2-7	TRBV6-2/TRBV6-3	CATRQGVAGNSYEQYF	TGTGCCACAAGACAGGGCGTAGCGGGAAACTCCTACGAGCAGTACTTC
17	.	once	TRBJ2-6	TRBV15	CATSSPNQYSGANVLTF	TGTGCCACCAGCAGCCCTAACCAGTACTCTGGGGCCAACGTCCTGACTTTC
13	.	many	TRBJ2-7	TRBV28	CASSTPGAYEQYF	TGTGCCAGCAGTACCCCTGGGGCGTACGAGCAGTACTTC
14	TRBD1	.	TRBJ1-5	TRBV19	CASNVQGVGQPQHF	TGTGCCAGTAACGTACAGGGGGTAGGGCAGCCCCAGCATTTT
17	.	many	TRBJ2-7	TRBV7-3	CASRLTSRGRGSYEQYF	TGTGCCAGCCGTCTGACCTCTAGGGGGCGGGGATCCTACGAGCAGTACTTC
15	.	many	TRBJ1-3	TRBV19	CASSSAVSSGNTIYF	TGTGCCAGTAGTTCCGCCGTCAGCTCTGGAAACACCATATATTTT
14	.	many	TRBJ2-4	TRBV11-3	CASSFEGAKNIQYF	TGTGCCAGCAGCTTTGAGGGGGCCAAAAACATTCAGTACTTC